A selection of T cell receptor beta chains follows, all from one sample in a study of shared T cell receptors in the human thymus. Here immunoSEQ multiplex PCR was the method, and the copy in TCRdb shows in-frame clones only, minus some. In the table there are over 350,000 clones, 95% of which are singletons. The material sequenced was thymocytes. These receptors came from a human donor. The CDR3 runs from the conserved cysteine through the conserved F or W. A D gene is named only where the DNA matches it firmly. Size is stated for part of the rows, as once, few or many counts, or as a class when the clone is expanded.

>NA|TRBV11-3|TRBJ1-5|TRBD1|17
CASSLDLGQGSNQPQHF
TGTGCCAGCAGCTTAGATCTAGGACAGGGCAGCAATCAGCCCCAGCATTTT
>NA|TRBV4-2|TRBJ2-7|NA|15
CASSQVAEILYEQYF
TGTGCCAGCAGCCAAGTTGCTGAAATTCTCTACGAGCAGTACTTC
>NA|TRBV27|TRBJ2-7|NA|14
CASSFDVYSYEQYF
TGTGCCAGCAGTTTCGACGTCTACTCCTACGAGCAGTACTTC
>NA|TRBV4-3|TRBJ1-1|NA|14
CASSQVQGATEAFF
TGCGCCAGCAGCCAAGTACAGGGTGCCACTGAAGCTTTCTTT
>NA|TRBV10-2|TRBJ1-1|NA|15
CASSEGASRWAEAFF
TGCGCCAGCAGTGAGGGGGCCAGCCGGTGGGCTGAAGCTTTCTTT
>NA|TRBV6-5|TRBJ2-2|TRBD1|15
CASSYSQGATGELFF
TGTGCCAGCTCATATTCACAGGGGGCTACCGGGGAGCTGTTTTTT
>few|TRBV7-6|TRBJ2-7|NA|15
CASSPFFTGRREQYF
TGTGCCAGCAGCCCCTTTTTTACGGGAAGGCGGGAGCAGTACTTC
>NA|TRBV27|TRBJ1-3|NA|13
CASSLRSGNTIYF
TGTGCCAGCAGCCTCCGGTCTGGAAACACCATATATTTT
>NA|TRBV27|TRBJ2-3|TRBD2|14
CASSFLRELFQQYF
TGTGCCAGCAGTTTTTTGCGGGAGCTGTTCCAGCAGTATTTT
>NA|TRBV7-3|TRBJ2-1|TRBD1|17
CASSLRSGQSPYNEQFF
TGTGCCAGCAGCTTACGTTCGGGACAGTCACCCTACAATGAGCAGTTCTTC
>NA|TRBV28|TRBJ2-7|TRBD2|18
CASLGGTSGRSRTYEQYF
TGTGCCAGCTTAGGGGGGACTAGCGGGAGGAGCAGGACCTACGAGCAGTACTTC
>once|TRBV29-1|TRBJ1-1|TRBD1|14
CSVSSRQGETEAFF
TGCAGCGTCTCCAGCCGACAGGGGGAAACTGAAGCTTTCTTT
>NA|TRBV5-8|TRBJ2-7|TRBD1|15
CASSLTVGQGGEQYF
TGTGCCAGCAGCCTGACCGTGGGACAGGGGGGCGAGCAGTACTTC
>NA|TRBV4-3|TRBJ2-5|NA|17
CASSQEGPRQGGETQYF
TGCGCCAGCAGCCAAGAAGGACCAAGGCAGGGGGGGGAGACCCAGTACTTC
>NA|TRBV4-1|TRBJ2-7|TRBD1|15
CASSQGTGRSYEQYF
TGCGCCAGCAGCCAGGGGACAGGGAGGTCCTACGAGCAGTACTTC
>NA|TRBV30|TRBJ2-3|NA|11
CAWSEEDTQYF
TGTGCCTGGAGTGAAGAGGATACGCAGTATTTT
>NA|TRBV10-3|TRBJ2-1|TRBD2|12
CAIRGTSNEQFF
TGTGCCATCAGGGGGACTAGCAATGAGCAGTTCTTC
>NA|TRBV10-3|TRBJ2-2|TRBD2|19
CAISEWGLAGEINTGELFF
TGTGCCATCAGTGAGTGGGGACTAGCGGGAGAAATTAACACCGGGGAGCTGTTTTTT
>NA|TRBV29-1|TRBJ2-3|NA|17
CSVELVSGFRNTDTQYF
TGCAGCGTTGAACTGGTCTCGGGATTTCGAAACACAGATACGCAGTATTTT
>NA|TRBV5-4|TRBJ1-2|TRBD1|14
CASSPRDRRFGYTF
TGTGCCAGCAGCCCACGGGACAGGCGTTTCGGCTACACCTTC
>NA|TRBV6-4|TRBJ2-2|TRBD2|16
CASSERTSGSAGELFF
TGTGCCAGCAGTGAAAGGACTAGCGGGAGTGCCGGGGAGCTGTTTTTT
>NA|TRBV4-3|TRBJ1-2|NA|17
CASSQEHDWVLDYGYTF
TGCGCCAGCAGCCAAGAGCACGATTGGGTCCTAGACTATGGCTACACCTTC
>NA|TRBV5-6|TRBJ2-2|NA|14
CASMWSANTGELFF
TGTGCCAGCATGTGGTCGGCGAACACCGGGGAGCTGTTTTTT
>NA|TRBV10-3|TRBJ1-1|TRBD1|14
CAINRQGATTEAFF
TGTGCCATCAATCGACAGGGCGCGACCACTGAAGCTTTCTTT
>NA|TRBV10-2|TRBJ2-7|NA|11
CARTSLYEQYF
TGCGCCAGAACGTCCCTCTACGAGCAGTACTTC
>NA|TRBV28|TRBJ1-1|TRBD1|19
CASSLCRAGTGGGNTEAFF
TGTGCCAGCAGTTTATGCAGAGCCGGGACAGGGGGTGGTAACACTGAAGCTTTCTTT
>NA|TRBV9|TRBJ1-2|NA|15
CASSVGDTYNYGYTF
TGTGCCAGCAGCGTAGGAGACACCTATAACTATGGCTACACCTTC
>NA|TRBV30|TRBJ1-1|TRBD1|15
CAWTKGQGGTTEAFF
TGTGCCTGGACAAAGGGACAGGGGGGCACCACTGAAGCTTTCTTT
>NA|TRBV4-3|TRBJ1-2|TRBD1|15
CASSQPGQSNYGYTF
TGCGCCAGCAGCCAGCCGGGACAGAGTAACTATGGCTACACCTTC
>NA|TRBV6-1|TRBJ2-3|TRBD2|14
CASKRETSGLTQYF
TGTGCCAGCAAGAGAGAGACTAGCGGCTTGACGCAGTATTTT
>NA|TRBV5-1|TRBJ2-7|TRBD2|17
CASSWPRCGRDGYEQYF
TGCGCCAGCAGCTGGCCCCGGTGCGGGAGGGATGGCTACGAGCAGTACTTC
>NA|TRBV7-8|TRBJ2-1|TRBD1|15
CASSYGTGGYNEQFF
TGTGCCAGCAGCTACGGGACAGGGGGCTACAATGAGCAGTTCTTC
>NA|TRBV5-6|TRBJ1-6|NA|18
CASSLDLSSSDHNSPLHF
TGTGCCAGCAGCTTGGATTTATCGTCTTCAGATCATAATTCACCCCTCCACTTT
>NA|TRBV5-4|TRBJ1-1|TRBD1|20
CASSHFSPRTGGRGNTEAFF
TGTGCCAGCAGCCACTTTTCACCCCGAACAGGGGGTCGCGGGAACACTGAAGCTTTCTTT
>NA|TRBV14|TRBJ2-7|TRBD2|18
CASSQDKESSGSSYEQYF
TGTGCCAGCAGCCAAGATAAGGAGTCTAGCGGGAGCTCCTACGAGCAGTACTTC
>NA|TRBV6-1|TRBJ2-5|NA|15
CASSEEGTSQETQYF
TGTGCCAGCAGTGAAGAAGGGACTTCCCAAGAGACCCAGTACTTC
>few|TRBV19|TRBJ1-5|NA|12
CASSMGNQPQHF
TGTGCCAGTAGTATGGGGAATCAGCCCCAGCATTTT
>NA|TRBV7-9|TRBJ1-1|TRBD1|16
CASSLQGVSLNTEAFF
TGTGCCAGCAGCTTACAGGGGGTGAGCCTGAACACTGAAGCTTTCTTT
>NA|TRBV27|TRBJ2-2|TRBD2|15
CASSLQREDTGELFF
TGTGCCAGCAGTTTACAGCGGGAGGACACCGGGGAGCTGTTTTTT
>NA|TRBV28|TRBJ1-4|NA|19
CASRDSGQRNTSTNEKLFF
TGTGCCAGCCGAGACTCGGGACAACGTAACACTTCAACTAATGAAAAACTGTTTTTT
>NA|TRBV27|TRBJ2-7|NA|16
CASSLGEPGPSYEQYF
TGTGCCAGCTCCCTTGGGGAACCGGGGCCCTCCTACGAGCAGTACTTC
>NA|TRBV19|TRBJ2-5|NA|13
CASSIGGGETQYF
TGTGCCAGTAGTATAGGAGGGGGGGAGACCCAGTACTTC
>NA|TRBV4-1|TRBJ2-1|NA|14
CASQRVGPYNEQFF
TGCGCAAGCCAGCGGGTGGGACCATACAATGAGCAGTTCTTC
>NA|TRBV28|TRBJ1-5|TRBD1|15
CASSLGTGFNQPQHF
TGTGCCAGCAGTTTGGGGACAGGATTTAATCAGCCCCAGCATTTT
>NA|TRBV28|TRBJ1-1|TRBD1|17
CASSLCPLRQGNTEAFF
TGTGCCAGCAGTTTATGCCCACTTAGACAGGGGAACACTGAAGCTTTCTTT
>NA|TRBV25-1|TRBJ2-1|NA|18
CASSEYNSGHPSYNEQFF
TGTGCCAGCAGTGAATATAATAGCGGTCACCCCTCCTACAATGAGCAGTTCTTC